One sample yielded the 23 T cell receptor beta chains listed below, sequenced in a study of blood T cell repertoires in COVID-19. Clones were read by immunoSEQ multiplex PCR, and TCRdb kept only the in-frame ones, dropping some. The data show fewer than 400,000 clones, 89% seen once. Sequenced sample: PBMCs or T cells enriched from blood (not recorded which). Receptors originate from a woman in her twenties or thirties who had recovered from COVID-19.

The V and J genes are TRBV7-8 and TRBJ1-4; 7 positions agree with TRBD1. V shed 7 bases and J 6 bases; nucleotides not matched to a gene: 8. Germline lookup yields CDR1 SGHVS and CDR2 FQNEAQ. This CDR3 is 14 amino acids long. As DNA, the CDR3 is TGTGCCAGCACCCGTGAGGGGGCGGATGAAAAACTGTTTTTT. The encoded protein is CASTREGADEKLFF.

This clone was detected once. The genes are TRBV6-4 and TRBJ2-2; 8 bases are a match to TRBD2. The V segment lost 8 bases and the J segment 3 bases; nucleotides outside the gene matches: 5. CDR1 is MRHNA, CDR2 SNTAGT, per germline. The CDR3 spans 14 residues. CDR3 bases: TGTGCCAGCGGGCTAGCGGGCGACACCGGGGAGCTGTTTTTT. This codes for CASGLAGDTGELFF.

This chain uses TRBV28 with TRBJ1-4; TRBD1 agrees at 7 bases. The V gene end was trimmed by 5 bases and the J gene end by 4 bases; junction bases not matched to a gene: 10. The CDR3 length is 16 residues. CDR1 and CDR2 from the germline V gene are MDHEN and SYDVKM. CDR3 in DNA: TGTGCCAGCAGTCCCTACAGGGGAGGTGGTAATGAAAAACTGTTTTTT. Its translation is CASSPYRGGGNEKLFF.

The chain combines TRBV29-1 with TRBJ1-1; D ambiguous. The CDR3 loop spans 13 amino acids. V gave up 3 bases and J gave up 4 bases, with 12 bases separating them. Germline assignment: CDR1 SQVTM and CDR2 ANQGSEA. The CDR3 spells CSVERDVGTEAFF. In nucleotides, the CDR3 is TGCAGCGTTGAGCGGGATGTGGGCACTGAAGCTTTCTTT.

This chain uses TRBV5-6 with TRBJ2-7; D gene unclear. CDR3 length: 15 residues. Germline lookup yields CDR1 SGHDT and CDR2 YYEEEE. V lost 0 bases, J lost 2 bases, and 12 bases lay in between. DNA of the CDR3: TGTGCCAGCAGCTTGGATCCAGGTTTCCCCTACGAGCAGTACTTC. This sequence encodes CASSLDPGFPYEQYF.

CDR3 region: CASCPYGGEYEQYF. The CDR3 nucleotides read TGTGCCAGCTGCCCGTATGGGGGCGAGTACGAGCAGTACTTC. The chain has TRBV6-5 and TRBJ2-7; TRBD1 is a possible D gene (6 bases). V was shortened by 8 bases and J by 4 bases, with 18 bases between the two germline ends. The CDR3 contains 14 residues. Germline assignment: CDR1 MNHEY and CDR2 SVGAGI.

A remark on this clone: The same CDR3 arises from other DNA sequences in this sample as well. This chain connects TRBV29-1 to TRBJ1-5; tentatively, D is TRBD1 (5 bases). The CDR3 is made up of 12 amino acids. V was pared by 6 bases and J by 2 bases, with 8 bases between. The germline V gene encodes CDR1 SQVTM and CDR2 ANQGSEA. The CDR3 sequence is CSVREGNQPQHF. In nucleotides, the CDR3 is TGCAGCGTCAGGGAGGGCAATCAGCCCCAGCATTTT. Full variable domain (remainder filled in from reference TRBV29-1 and TRBJ1-5): SAVISQKPSRDICQRGTSLTIQCQVDSQVTMMFWYRQQPGQSLTLIATANQGSEATYESGFVIDKFPISRPNLTFSTLTVSNMSPEDSSIYLCSVREGNQPQHFGDGTRLSIL.

The J gene is TRBJ1-2, the V gene TRBV18; 7 bases match TRBD1. CDR1 and CDR2 from the germline V gene are KGHSH and LQKENI. The CDR3 sequence is 13 residues long. After removal of 5 bases from V and 6 bases from J, the junction contained 6 bases not matched to a gene. DNA for the CDR3: TGTGCCAGCTCAACCAAGGGGGCAGATGGCTACACCTTC. Its translation: CASSTKGADGYTF.

Ten or more counts support this clone. The chain links TRBV4-2 to TRBJ1-5; D remains ambiguous. CDR3 size: 15 residues. Per the germline V gene, CDR1 is LGHNA and CDR2 is YNFKEQ. Trimming took off 0 bases at V and 3 bases at J, with 9 bases between the two ends. CDR3 residues: CASSQEYFLNQPQHF. CDR3 sequence (DNA): TGTGCCAGCAGCCAAGAGTACTTCCTCAATCAGCCCCAGCATTTT.

This clone was detected only once. The DNA for the CDR3 is TGTGCCAGCAGTTATATTGAGGGGGTCTTATCGAGTGGCTACACCTTC. The encoded protein is CASSYIEGVLSSGYTF. The rearrangement links TRBV6-2 or TRBV6-3 to TRBJ1-2, with D possibly being TRBD1 (6 bases). The CDR3 runs 16 residues. Germline CDR1 MNHEY, CDR2 SVGEGT. V was cut by 3 bases and J by 7 bases, with 21 bases left in between.

The chain employs TRBV21-1 and TRBJ2-3; TRBD1, the D gene given by the table, was not confirmed from the DNA. TRBV21-1 is deemed a pseudogene. This CDR3 has 14 amino acids. The CDR3 DNA sequence: TGTGCCAGCAGAGGGACAGGGAGAACAGATACGCAGTATTTT. Protein sequence: CASRGTGRTDTQYF.

The V gene is TRBV9, the J gene TRBJ2-1; 7 nucleotides agree with TRBD2. The CDR3 runs 15 residues. Germline V CDR1 and CDR2: SGDLS, YYNGEE. With V trimmed by 3 bases and J by 0 bases, 3 bases remained unmatched. The CDR3, as DNA: TGTGCCAGCAGCGGGCGCGGGAGCTCCTACAATGAGCAGTTCTTC. Amino acids: CASSGRGSSYNEQFF.

This rearrangement joins TRBV5-6 to TRBJ1-6; no reliable D call. The CDR3 runs 15 residues. The V gene lost 0 bases and the J gene lost 5 bases, with 9 bases spanning the gap. CDR1 is SGHDT and CDR2 is YYEEEE in the germline V gene. The CDR3 loop is CASSLEQPNNSPLHF. In DNA, the CDR3 is TGTGCCAGCAGCTTGGAACAGCCTAATAATTCACCCCTCCACTTT.

The J gene is TRBJ1-3, the V gene TRBV18; D remains ambiguous. V dropped 6 bases and J dropped 4 bases, with 13 bases sitting between them. This CDR3 has 14 amino acids. Germline CDR1 is KGHSH and CDR2 is LQKENI. The CDR3 sequence: CASSLLDMGNTIYF. CDR3 sequence (DNA): TGTGCCAGCTCCCTTCTTGACATGGGAAACACCATATATTTT.

Regarding this clone: This sample includes further DNA sequences coding for the same CDR3. This rearrangement joins TRBV7-9 to TRBJ2-1, with 7 bases fitting TRBD1. Germline V gene lookup returns CDR1 SEHNR and CDR2 FQNEAQ (reference sequence). Germline trimming cut 4 bases from V and 0 bases from J; bases unmatched to any gene: 3. The CDR3 consists of 15 residues. The chain's CDR3 is CASSSRQGSYNEQFF. As DNA, the CDR3 is TGTGCCAGCAGCTCGCGACAGGGCTCCTACAATGAGCAGTTCTTC. Full variable domain (remainder filled in from reference TRBV7-9 and TRBJ2-1): DTGVSQNPRHKITKRGQNVTFRCDPISEHNRLYWYRQTLGQGPEFLTYFQNEAQLEKSRLLSDRFSAERPKGSFSTLEIQRTEQGDSAMYLCASSSRQGSYNEQFFGPGTRLTVL.

The chain has TRBV9 and TRBJ2-1, with 10 bases that match TRBD2. J lost 4 bases, V lost 3 bases, and 7 bases had no gene match. CDR3 length: 16 amino acids. CDR1 and CDR2 from the germline V gene are SGDLS and YYNGEE. DNA of the CDR3: TGTGCCAGCAGCGCATTCAGCGGGAGGGGTTACAATGAGCAGTTCTTC. The encoded protein is CASSAFSGRGYNEQFF. The full variable domain, its missing parts supplied by reference TRBV9 and TRBJ2-1, is DSGVTQTPKHLITATGQRVTLRCSPRSGDLSVYWYQQSLDQGLQFLIQYYNGEERAKGNILERFSAQQFPDLHSELNLSSLELGDSALYFCASSAFSGRGYNEQFFGPGTRLTVL.

The gene calls are TRBV28 and TRBJ2-1, with TRBD2 identical over 7 bases. V dropped 10 bases and J dropped 8; count of bases not matched to a gene: 17. Germline V gene data show CDR1 as MDHEN and CDR2 as SYDVKM. The CDR3 length is 15 residues. The CDR3 region has the DNA TGTGCCACCCTGCCCTTGGTAGGGGAGGGCGATGAGCAGTTCTTC. It codes for CATLPLVGEGDEQFF.

The chain joins TRBV5-1 to TRBJ1-2; 8 nucleotides line up with TRBD1. The CDR3 contains 14 residues. Germline lookup yields CDR1 SGHRS and CDR2 YFSETQ. Losses at the gene ends were 4 bases for V and 7 bases for J; bases not matched to a gene: 9. DNA of the CDR3: TGCGCCAGCAGCAGGGACAGGCTTCGGAGTGGCTACACCTTC. Protein sequence: CASSRDRLRSGYTF.

V is TRBV2 and J is TRBJ1-2, with 9 bases fitting TRBD1. The germline gives CDR1 SNHLY, CDR2 FYNNEI. The CDR3 covers 14 residues. V lost 3 bases and J lost 6; bases outside the gene matches: 5. The CDR3 loop is CASSDETGGHGYTF. CDR3 nucleotides: TGTGCCAGCAGTGACGAGACAGGGGGGCATGGCTACACCTTC. Supplemented by reference TRBV2 and TRBJ1-2, the full variable domain reads EPEVTQTPSHQVTQMGQEVILRCVPISNHLYFYWYRQILGQKVEFLVSFYNNEISEKSEIFDDQFSVERPDGSNFTLKIRSTKLEDSAMYFCASSDETGGHGYTFGSGTRLTVV.

In its sample, this clone was seen once. V is TRBV5-1 and J is TRBJ2-1; 11 positions match TRBD2. The CDR3 has 15 residues. Germline assignment: CDR1 SGHRS and CDR2 YFSETQ. With V trimmed by 1 base and J by 9 bases, 6 bases remained unmatched. The CDR3 here is CASSLLAGGPGEQFF. As DNA, the CDR3 is TGCGCCAGCAGCTTGTTAGCGGGAGGGCCCGGTGAGCAGTTCTTC. The whole variable domain, remainder taken from reference TRBV5-1 and TRBJ2-1, is KAGVTQTPRYLIKTRGQQVTLSCSPISGHRSVSWYQQTPGQGLQFLFEYFSETQRNKGNFPGRFSGRQFSNSRSEMNVSTLELGDSALYLCASSLLAGGPGEQFFGPGTRLTVL.

The chain recombines TRBV2 with TRBJ2-5; D might be TRBD2 (5 bases). Germline CDR1 and CDR2: SNHLY and FYNNEI. The CDR3 sequence is 13 residues long. The ends were cut back, 7 bases at V and 0 bases at J, with 9 bases in the middle. DNA for the CDR3: TGTGCCAGCACCTCGGACTACCAAGAGACCCAGTACTTC. Amino acid sequence: CASTSDYQETQYF.

This clone appeared a single time. This rearrangement joins TRBV6-5 to TRBJ2-7, with a possible D match to TRBD2 (5 bases). Trimming left V 2 bases short and J 6 bases short, with 11 bases between. CDR3 length: 13 amino acids. Germline assignment: CDR1 MNHEY and CDR2 SVGAGI. CDR3 sequence (DNA): TGTGCCAGCAGTTACCGGGGATCTCGCGAGCAGTACTTC. As protein: CASSYRGSREQYF.

This sequence joins TRBV30 and TRBJ1-2; D gene unclear. Germline CDR1 reads GTSNPN; CDR2 reads SVGIG (reference sequence). Trimming removed 5 bases at V and 4 bases at J, with 5 bases between. This CDR3 contains 10 residues. CDR3 in DNA: TGTGCCTGGCGGAGCTATGGCTACACCTTC. Protein: CAWRSYGYTF.